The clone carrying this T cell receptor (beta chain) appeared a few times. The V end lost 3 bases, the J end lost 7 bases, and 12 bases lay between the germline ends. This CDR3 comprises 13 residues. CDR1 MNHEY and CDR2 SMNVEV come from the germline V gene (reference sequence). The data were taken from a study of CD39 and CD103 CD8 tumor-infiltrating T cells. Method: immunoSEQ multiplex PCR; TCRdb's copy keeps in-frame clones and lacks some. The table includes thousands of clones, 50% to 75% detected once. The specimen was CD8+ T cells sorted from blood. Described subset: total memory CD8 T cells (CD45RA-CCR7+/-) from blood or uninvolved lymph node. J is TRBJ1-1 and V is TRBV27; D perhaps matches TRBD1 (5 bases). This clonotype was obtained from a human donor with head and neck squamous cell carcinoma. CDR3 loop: CASSFQGGGEAFF. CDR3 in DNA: TGTGCCAGCAGTTTTCAGGGTGGGGGTGAAGCTTTCTTT.